These 7 T cell receptor beta chains were all obtained from the same sample, sequenced in a study of shared clonotypes between healthy human individuals. The data were produced by immunoSEQ multiplex PCR, yet TCRdb's version contains in-frame clones alone and is incomplete. The sample has roughly 660,000 clones, 80% to 95% seen once. The specimen was memory CD8+ T cells from PBMCs. Indicated subset: CD45RO+ cells pooled with CCR7-negative TemRA cells. These receptors were obtained from a man aged 18 to 30 in good health. Some clones in this sample may be carry-over from other donors' samples.

The rearrangement uses TRBV28 and TRBJ2-4; 9 bases agree with TRBD1. V lost 2 bases, J lost 0 bases, and 14 bases stayed unmatched. CDR1 is MDHEN and CDR2 is SYDVKM in the germline V gene. This CDR3 contains 20 residues. Written as DNA, the CDR3 is TGTGCCAGCAGTTTACTGCTCCGGACAGGGGACTCGATAGCCAAAAACATTCAGTACTTC. This gives the protein CASSLLLRTGDSIAKNIQYF.

This clone has a single count. V gene TRBV19 combines with J gene TRBJ1-4; 10 nucleotides match TRBD1. Trimming took 3 bases from V and 8 from J; bases not matched to a gene: 9. The germline V gene has CDR1 LNHDA and CDR2 SQIVND (reference sequence). The CDR3 loop spans 16 amino acids. CDR3 in amino acids: CASSIGHGTGDEKLFF. CDR3 nucleotide sequence: TGTGCCAGTAGTATCGGGCACGGGACAGGGGACGAAAAACTGTTTTTT.

Comments on this clone: Different DNA sequences within this sample yield the same CDR3. This rearrangement joins TRBV27 to TRBJ2-1; D unresolved. Trimming removed 2 bases from V and 0 bases from J, with 8 bases in between. The CDR3 loop spans 15 amino acids. Germline lookup yields CDR1 MNHEY and CDR2 SMNVEV (reference sequence). The CDR3 DNA follows: TGTGCCAGCAGTTTACTCCCGAGCTCCTACAATGAGCAGTTCTTC. Protein product: CASSLLPSSYNEQFF.

The rearrangement uses TRBV28 and TRBJ2-1; a possible D gene is TRBD2 (5 bases). This CDR3 has 13 amino acids. Germline CDR1 and CDR2: MDHEN and SYDVKM. The germline V and J ends were trimmed by 7 bases and 7 bases, with 14 bases remaining between them. CDR3 amino acids: CASIFGLSNEQFF. In nucleotides, the CDR3 is TGTGCCAGCATTTTCGGACTGAGTAATGAGCAGTTCTTC.

The chain has TRBV11-3 and TRBJ2-3; tentative D call: TRBD1 (5 bases). CDR1 SGHNT and CDR2 YENEEA come from the germline V gene. V lost 5 bases and J lost 9, with 15 bases in between. The CDR3 covers 13 residues. The CDR3 DNA reads as TGTGCCAGCAGCCCCGGCCCCACAGGAACGCAGTATTTT. This translates into CASSPGPTGTQYF.

This clone was detected only a few times. The genes are TRBV6-5 and TRBJ2-2; 9 bases align to TRBD1. J lost 7 bases, V lost 7 bases, and 4 bases had no gene match. Germline V gene sequence: CDR1 MNHEY, CDR2 SVGAGI. CDR3 size: 13 residues. CDR3 protein: CASTTGGNGELFF. CDR3 bases: TGTGCCAGCACCACAGGGGGCAACGGGGAGCTGTTTTTT.

This clone has just one count. This sequence joins TRBV19 and TRBJ1-5; 7 bases map to TRBD1. Germline V lookup: CDR1 LNHDA, CDR2 SQIVND (reference sequence). V lost 3 bases to trimming and J lost 6 bases; unmatched junction nucleotides: 5. CDR3 length: 14 amino acids. The CDR3 sequence: CASSIRQGSQPQHF. For the CDR3, the DNA is TGTGCCAGTAGTATTCGACAGGGTAGTCAGCCCCAGCATTTT.